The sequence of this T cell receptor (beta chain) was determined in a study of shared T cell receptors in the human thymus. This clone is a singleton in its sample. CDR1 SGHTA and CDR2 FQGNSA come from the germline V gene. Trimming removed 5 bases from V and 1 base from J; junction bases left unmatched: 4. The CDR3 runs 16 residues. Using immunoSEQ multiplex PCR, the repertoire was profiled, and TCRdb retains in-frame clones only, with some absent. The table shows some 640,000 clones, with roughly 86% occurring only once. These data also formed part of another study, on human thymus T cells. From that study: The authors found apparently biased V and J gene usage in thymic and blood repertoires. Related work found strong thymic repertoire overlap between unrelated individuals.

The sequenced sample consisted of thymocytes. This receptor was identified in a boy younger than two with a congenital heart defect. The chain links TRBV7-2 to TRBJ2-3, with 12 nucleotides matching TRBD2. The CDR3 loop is CASSPRLAGGTDTQYF. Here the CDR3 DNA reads TGTGCCAGCAGCCCCAGACTAGCGGGAGGCACAGATACGCAGTATTTT.